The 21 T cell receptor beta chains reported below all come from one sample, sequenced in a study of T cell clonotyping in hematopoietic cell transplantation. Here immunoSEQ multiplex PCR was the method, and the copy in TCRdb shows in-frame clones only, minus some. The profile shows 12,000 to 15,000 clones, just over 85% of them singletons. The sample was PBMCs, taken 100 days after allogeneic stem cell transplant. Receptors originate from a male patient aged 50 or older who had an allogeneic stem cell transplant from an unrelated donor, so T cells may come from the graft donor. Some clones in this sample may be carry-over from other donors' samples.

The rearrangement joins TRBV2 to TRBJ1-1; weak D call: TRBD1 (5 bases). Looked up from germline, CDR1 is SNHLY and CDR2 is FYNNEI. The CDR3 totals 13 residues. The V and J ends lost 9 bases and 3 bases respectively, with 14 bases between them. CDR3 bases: TGTGCCAGTGCTCGGCTGGGGCACACTGAAGCTTTCTTT. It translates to CASARLGHTEAFF.

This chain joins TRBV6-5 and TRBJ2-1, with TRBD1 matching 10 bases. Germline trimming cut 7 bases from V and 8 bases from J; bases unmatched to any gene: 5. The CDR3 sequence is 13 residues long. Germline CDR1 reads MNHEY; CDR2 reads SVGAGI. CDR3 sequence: CASKTGGSDEQFF. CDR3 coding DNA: TGTGCCAGCAAGACAGGGGGCTCGGATGAGCAGTTCTTC.

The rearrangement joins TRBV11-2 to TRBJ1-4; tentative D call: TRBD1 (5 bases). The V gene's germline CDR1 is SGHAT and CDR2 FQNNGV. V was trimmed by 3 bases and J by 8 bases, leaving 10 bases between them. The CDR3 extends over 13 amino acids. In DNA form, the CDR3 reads TGTGCCAGCAGCTTGGGACCGAAGGAAAAACTGTTTTTT. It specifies CASSLGPKEKLFF.

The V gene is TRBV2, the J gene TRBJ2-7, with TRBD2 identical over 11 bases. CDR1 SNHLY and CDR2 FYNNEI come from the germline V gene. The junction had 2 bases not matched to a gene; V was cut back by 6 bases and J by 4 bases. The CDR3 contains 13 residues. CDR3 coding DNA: TGTGCCAGCAGACTAGCGGGAGCGTACGAGCAGTACTTC. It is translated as CASRLAGAYEQYF.

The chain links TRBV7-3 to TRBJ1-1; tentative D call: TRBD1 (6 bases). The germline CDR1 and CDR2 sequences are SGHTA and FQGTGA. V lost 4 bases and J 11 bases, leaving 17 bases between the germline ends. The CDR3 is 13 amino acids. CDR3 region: CASSSSLQGSAFF. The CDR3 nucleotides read TGTGCCAGCAGCTCTAGTTTACAGGGTTCGGCTTTCTTT.

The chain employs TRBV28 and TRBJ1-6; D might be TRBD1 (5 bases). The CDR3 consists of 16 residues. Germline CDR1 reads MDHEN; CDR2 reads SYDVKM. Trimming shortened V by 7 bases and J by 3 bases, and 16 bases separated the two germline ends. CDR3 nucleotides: TGTGCCAGCACCTCTGGGGGAGGTCACTATAATTCACCCCTCCACTTT. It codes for CASTSGGGHYNSPLHF. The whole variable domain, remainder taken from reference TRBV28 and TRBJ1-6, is DVKVTQSSRYLVKRTGEKVFLECVQDMDHENMFWYRQDPGLGLRLIYFSYDVKMKEKGDIPEGYSVSREKKERFSLILESASTNQTSMYLCASTSGGGHYNSPLHFGNGTRLTVT.

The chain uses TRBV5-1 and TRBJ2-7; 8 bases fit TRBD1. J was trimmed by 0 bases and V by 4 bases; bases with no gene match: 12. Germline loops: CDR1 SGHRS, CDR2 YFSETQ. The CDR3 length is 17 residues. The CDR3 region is CASSLDPGQVSSYEQYF. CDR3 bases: TGCGCCAGCAGCCTCGACCCGGGACAGGTGAGCTCCTACGAGCAGTACTTC.

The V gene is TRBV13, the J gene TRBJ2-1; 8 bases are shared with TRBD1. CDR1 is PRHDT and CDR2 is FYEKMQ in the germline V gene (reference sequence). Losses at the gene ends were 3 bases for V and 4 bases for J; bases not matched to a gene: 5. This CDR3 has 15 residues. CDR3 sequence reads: CASSFRTGNYNEQFF. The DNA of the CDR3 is TGTGCCAGCAGCTTCAGGACAGGGAATTACAATGAGCAGTTCTTC.

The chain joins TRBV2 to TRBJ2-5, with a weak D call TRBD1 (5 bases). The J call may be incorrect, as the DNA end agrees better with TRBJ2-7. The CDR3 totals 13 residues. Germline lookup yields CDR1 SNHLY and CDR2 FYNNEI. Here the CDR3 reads CASSEQGFYEQYF. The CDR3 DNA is TGTGCCAGCAGTGAGCAGGGTTTCTACGAGCAGTACTTC.

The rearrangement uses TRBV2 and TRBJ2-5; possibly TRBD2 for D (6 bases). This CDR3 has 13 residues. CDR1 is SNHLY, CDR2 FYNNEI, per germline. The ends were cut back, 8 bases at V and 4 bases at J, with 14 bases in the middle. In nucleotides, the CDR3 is TGTGCCAGCCTACTAGCTGTCGGAGAGACCCAGTACTTC. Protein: CASLLAVGETQYF.

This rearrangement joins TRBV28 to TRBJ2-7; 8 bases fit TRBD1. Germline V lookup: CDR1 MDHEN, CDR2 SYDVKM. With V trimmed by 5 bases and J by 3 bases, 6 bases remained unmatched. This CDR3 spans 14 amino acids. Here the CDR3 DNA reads TGTGCCAGCAGTCTCGGACAGGGAATCTACGAGCAGTACTTC. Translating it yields CASSLGQGIYEQYF.

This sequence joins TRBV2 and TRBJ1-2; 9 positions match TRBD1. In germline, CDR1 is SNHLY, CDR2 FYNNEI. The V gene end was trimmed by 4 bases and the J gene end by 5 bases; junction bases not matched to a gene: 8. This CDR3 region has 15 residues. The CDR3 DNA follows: TGTGCCAGCAGTGTCGTTGACAGGGGGGGGTATGGCTACACCTTC. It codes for CASSVVDRGGYGYTF.

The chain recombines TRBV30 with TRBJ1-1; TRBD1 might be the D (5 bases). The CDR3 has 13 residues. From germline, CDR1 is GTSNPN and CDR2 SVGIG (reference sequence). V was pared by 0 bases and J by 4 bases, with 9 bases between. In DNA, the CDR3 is TGTGCCTGGAGTGTTGACAGCAGCACTGAAGCTTTCTTT. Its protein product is CAWSVDSSTEAFF.

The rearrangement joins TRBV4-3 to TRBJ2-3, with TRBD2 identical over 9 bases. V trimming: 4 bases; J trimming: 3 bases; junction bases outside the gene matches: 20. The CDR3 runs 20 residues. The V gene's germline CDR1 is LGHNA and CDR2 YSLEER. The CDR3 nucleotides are TGCGCCAGCAGCCGAGGGCCGGGACTAGCTTCACCTCGTGGGACAGATACGCAGTATTTT. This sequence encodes CASSRGPGLASPRGTDTQYF.

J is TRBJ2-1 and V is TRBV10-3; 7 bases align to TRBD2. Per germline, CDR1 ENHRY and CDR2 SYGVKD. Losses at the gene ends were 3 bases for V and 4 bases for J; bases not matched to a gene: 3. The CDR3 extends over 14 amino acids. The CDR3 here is CAISDGGIYNEQFF. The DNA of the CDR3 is TGTGCCATCAGTGACGGGGGGATATACAATGAGCAGTTCTTC.

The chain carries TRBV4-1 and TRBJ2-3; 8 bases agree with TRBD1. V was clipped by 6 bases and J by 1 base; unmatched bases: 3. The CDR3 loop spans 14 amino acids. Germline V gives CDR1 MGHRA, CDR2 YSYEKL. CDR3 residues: CASRTGDRTDTQYF. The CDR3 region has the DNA TGCGCCAGCAGGACAGGGGATCGCACAGATACGCAGTATTTT.

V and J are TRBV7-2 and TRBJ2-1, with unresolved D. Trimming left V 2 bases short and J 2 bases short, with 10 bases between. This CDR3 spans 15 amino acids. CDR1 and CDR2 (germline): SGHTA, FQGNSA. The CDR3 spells CASSLIPKTYNEQFF. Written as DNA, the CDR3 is TGTGCCAGCAGCTTAATCCCTAAGACCTACAATGAGCAGTTCTTC.

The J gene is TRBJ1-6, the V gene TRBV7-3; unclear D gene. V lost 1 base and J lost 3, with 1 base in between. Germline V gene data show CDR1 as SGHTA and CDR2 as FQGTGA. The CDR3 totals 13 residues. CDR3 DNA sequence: TGTGCCAGCAGCTTAAGCTATAATTCACCCCTCCACTTT. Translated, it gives CASSLSYNSPLHF.

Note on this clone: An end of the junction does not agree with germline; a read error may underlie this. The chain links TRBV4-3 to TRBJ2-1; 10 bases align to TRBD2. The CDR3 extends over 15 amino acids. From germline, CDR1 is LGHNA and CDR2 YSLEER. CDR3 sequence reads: CASRQGLADYNEQFF. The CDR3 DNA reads TGCGCCAGCAGACAAGGACTAGCGGATTACAATGAGCAGTTCTTC.

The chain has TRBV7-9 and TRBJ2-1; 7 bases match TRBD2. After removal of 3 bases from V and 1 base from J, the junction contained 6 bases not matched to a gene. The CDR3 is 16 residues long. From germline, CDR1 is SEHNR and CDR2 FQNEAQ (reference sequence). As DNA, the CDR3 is TGTGCCAGCAGCTTTTGGGCGGGAGTGTCCTACAATGAGCAGTTCTTC. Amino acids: CASSFWAGVSYNEQFF.

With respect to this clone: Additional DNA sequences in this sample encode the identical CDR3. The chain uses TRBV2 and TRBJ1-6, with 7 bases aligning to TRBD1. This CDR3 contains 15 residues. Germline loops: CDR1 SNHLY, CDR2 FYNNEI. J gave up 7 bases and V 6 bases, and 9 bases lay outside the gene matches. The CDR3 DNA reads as TGTGCCAGCAGCGCTTGGGACAGCCGGAATTCACCCCTCCACTTT. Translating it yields CASSAWDSRNSPLHF. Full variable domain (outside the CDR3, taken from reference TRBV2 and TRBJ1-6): EPEVTQTPSHQVTQMGQEVILRCVPISNHLYFYWYRQILGQKVEFLVSFYNNEISEKSEIFDDQFSVERPDGSNFTLKIRSTKLEDSAMYFCASSAWDSRNSPLHFGNGTRLTVT.